This is a list of T cell receptor beta chains from one sample in a study of regulatory T cells in long-lasting Graves disease. TCRdb called the multiplex PCR reads again in MiXCR, with one record for every CDR3 protein. This sample has some 250,000 distinct CDR3 sequences, with roughly 18% found just once. Here the sequenced sample was peripheral blood mononuclear cells (PBMCs), taken at new diagnosis, from a patient treated with antithyroid drugs. Every receptor here comes from a female donor with Graves disease. Each CDR3 is given with its conserved first and last residue. D genes are given only for firm matches. Some rows mark clone size as missing; the rest say once, few, many or name a class of expanded clone.

J: TRBJ1-1
D: -
V: TRBV20-1
size: many
CDR3: CSARDSWTVNTEAFF
DNA: TGCAGTGCTAGAGATTCTTGGACAGTGAACACTGAAGCTTTCTTT

J: TRBJ2-7
D: TRBD2
V: TRBV3-1
size: -
CDR3: CASSLAGGYGQYF
DNA: TGTGCCAGCAGCCTAGCGGGAGGTTACGGGCAGTACTTC

J: TRBJ2-1
D: -
V: TRBV4-2
size: many
CDR3: CASSQAKGLSSYNEQFF
DNA: TGTGCCAGCAGCCAGGCCAAGGGACTGAGCTCCTACAATGAGCAGTTCTTC

J: TRBJ2-3
D: TRBD2
V: TRBV19
size: many
CDR3: CASSIAGLGDTQYF
DNA: TGTGCCAGTAGTATAGCTGGACTAGGAGATACGCAGTATTTT

J: TRBJ2-7
D: -
V: TRBV7-9
size: -
CDR3: CASSSDAASEQYF
DNA: TGTGCCAGCAGCTCGGATGCGGCGTCCGAGCAGTACTTC

J: TRBJ2-2
D: TRBD1
V: TRBV19
size: once
CDR3: CASRTGTVRTGELFF
DNA: TGTGCCAGTAGAACCGGGACAGTTCGAACCGGGGAGCTGTTTTTT

J: TRBJ2-7
D: TRBD2
V: TRBV20-1
size: few
CDR3: CSATTGVAGDYEQYF
DNA: TGCAGTGCTACGACCGGGGTAGCGGGAGACTACGAGCAGTACTTC

J: TRBJ1-2
D: -
V: TRBV3-1
size: many
CDR3: CASSHTAADGYTF
DNA: TGTGCCAGCAGCCATACAGCAGCGGATGGCTACACCTTC

J: TRBJ2-3
D: TRBD1
V: TRBV19
size: -
CDR3: CANTGTGEDTQYF
DNA: TGTGCCAACACCGGGACAGGGGAGGATACGCAGTATTTT

J: TRBJ2-7
D: -
V: TRBV19
size: -
CDR3: CASSETGGNYYEQYF
DNA: TGTGCCAGTAGTGAAACTGGCGGAAATTACTACGAGCAGTACTTC

J: TRBJ2-7
D: TRBD2
V: TRBV24-1
size: many
CDR3: CATSEASGSHEQYF
DNA: TGTGCCACCAGTGAGGCTAGCGGGAGCCACGAGCAGTACTTC

J: TRBJ2-4
D: -
V: TRBV27
size: many
CDR3: CASSSPRLLAKNIQYF
DNA: TGTGCCAGCAGTTCTCCGAGACTCTTAGCCAAAAACATTCAGTACTTC

J: TRBJ2-5
D: -
V: TRBV20-1
size: -
CDR3: CSARTWGTVTQETQYF
DNA: TGCAGTGCTAGAACCTGGGGGACTGTTACCCAAGAGACCCAGTACTTC

J: TRBJ2-7
D: -
V: TRBV19
size: many
CDR3: CASTNGGLSYEQYF
DNA: TGTGCCAGTACCAATGGGGGATTATCCTACGAGCAGTACTTC

J: TRBJ2-5
D: TRBD2
V: TRBV14
size: few
CDR3: CARSGLAGVNQPFF
DNA: TGTGCCAGGAGTGGCCTAGCGGGAGTGAATCAACCGTTCTTC

J: TRBJ1-5
D: TRBD1
V: TRBV20-1
size: -
CDR3: CSAGQGEQPQHF
DNA: TGCAGTGCAGGACAGGGGGAACAGCCCCAGCATTTT

J: TRBJ2-7
D: -
V: TRBV9
size: -
CDR3: CASSVDGSSYEQYF
DNA: TGTGCCAGCAGCGTAGACGGGAGCTCCTACGAGCAGTACTTC

J: TRBJ1-1
D: -
V: TRBV12-3/TRBV12-4
size: many
CDR3: CASTSPSPRMNTEAFF
DNA: TGTGCCAGCACCTCGCCCTCCCCTCGGATGAACACTGAAGCTTTCTTT

J: TRBJ2-1
D: -
V: TRBV28
size: -
CDR3: CASSALGHTLNEQFF
DNA: TGTGCCAGCAGTGCCCTAGGACACACCCTCAATGAGCAGTTCTTC

J: TRBJ2-7
D: TRBD2
V: TRBV11-1
size: -
CDR3: CASSQDLAGVEQYF
DNA: TGTGCCAGCAGCCAAGATCTAGCGGGAGTCGAGCAGTACTTC

J: TRBJ1-6
D: -
V: TRBV9
size: many
CDR3: CASSVVGTGSSPLHF
DNA: TGTGCCAGCAGCGTAGTGGGAACCGGCTCCTCACCCCTCCACTTT

J: TRBJ2-2
D: -
V: TRBV15
size: many
CDR3: CATSRENTDGELFF
DNA: TGTGCCACCAGCAGAGAGAATACCGACGGGGAGCTGTTTTTT

J: TRBJ2-7
D: TRBD1
V: TRBV28
size: many
CDR3: CASSPTGGGSYEQYF
DNA: TGTGCCAGCAGCCCTACAGGGGGTGGCTCCTACGAGCAGTACTTC

J: TRBJ2-5
D: TRBD2
V: TRBV7-6
size: many
CDR3: CATSPTSGRHETQYF
DNA: TGTGCCACCTCGCCGACTAGCGGGAGGCACGAGACCCAGTACTTC

J: TRBJ2-5
D: -
V: TRBV7-2
size: many
CDR3: CASSPDRQETQYF
DNA: TGTGCCAGCAGCCCCGACAGACAAGAGACCCAGTACTTC

J: TRBJ2-1
D: -
V: TRBV11-3
size: many
CDR3: CASSWGSRSGGAF
DNA: TGTGCCAGCAGCTGGGGTAGTAGGTCAGGCGGCGCCTTC

J: TRBJ2-3
D: TRBD1
V: TRBV28
size: -
CDR3: CASSFGTGRGDTQYF
DNA: TGTGCCAGCAGTTTCGGGACAGGGCGCGGAGATACGCAGTATTTT

J: TRBJ2-1
D: TRBD1
V: TRBV10-3
size: many
CDR3: CAIRKDGTGNEQFF
DNA: TGTGCCATCAGAAAGGATGGGACAGGCAATGAGCAGTTCTTC